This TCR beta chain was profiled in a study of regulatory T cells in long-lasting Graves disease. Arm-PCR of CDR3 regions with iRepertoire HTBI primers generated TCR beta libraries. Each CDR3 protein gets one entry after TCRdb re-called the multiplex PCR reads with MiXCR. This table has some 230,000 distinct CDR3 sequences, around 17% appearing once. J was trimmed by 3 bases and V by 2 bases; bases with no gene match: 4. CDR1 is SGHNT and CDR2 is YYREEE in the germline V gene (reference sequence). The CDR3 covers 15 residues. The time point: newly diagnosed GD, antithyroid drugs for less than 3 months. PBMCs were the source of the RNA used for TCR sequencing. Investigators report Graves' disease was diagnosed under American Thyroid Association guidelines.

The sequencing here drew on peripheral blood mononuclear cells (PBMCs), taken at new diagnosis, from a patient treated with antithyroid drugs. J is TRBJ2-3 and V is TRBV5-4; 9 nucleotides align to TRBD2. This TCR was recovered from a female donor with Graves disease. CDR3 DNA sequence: TGTGCCAGCAGCTTTTACACTAGCGGGACAGATACGCAGTATTTT. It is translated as CASSFYTSGTDTQYF.